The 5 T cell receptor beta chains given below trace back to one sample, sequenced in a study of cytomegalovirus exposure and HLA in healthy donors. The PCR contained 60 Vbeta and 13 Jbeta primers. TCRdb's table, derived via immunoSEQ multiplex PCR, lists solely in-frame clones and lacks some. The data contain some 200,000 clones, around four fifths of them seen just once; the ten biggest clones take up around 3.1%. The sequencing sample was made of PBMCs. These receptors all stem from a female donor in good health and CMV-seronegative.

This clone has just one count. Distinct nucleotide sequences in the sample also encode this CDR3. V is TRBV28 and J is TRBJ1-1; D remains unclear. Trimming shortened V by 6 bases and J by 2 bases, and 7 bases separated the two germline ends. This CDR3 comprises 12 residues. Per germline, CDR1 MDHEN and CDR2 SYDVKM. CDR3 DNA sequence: TGTGCCAGCAGCCTCTTAAACACTGAAGCTTTCTTT. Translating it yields CASSLLNTEAFF.

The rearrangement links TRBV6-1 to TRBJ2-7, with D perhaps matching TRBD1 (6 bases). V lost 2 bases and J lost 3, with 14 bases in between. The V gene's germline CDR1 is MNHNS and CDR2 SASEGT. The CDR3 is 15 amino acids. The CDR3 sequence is CASSEWVTGDYEQYF. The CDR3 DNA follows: TGTGCCAGCAGTGAATGGGTGACAGGAGACTACGAGCAGTACTTC.

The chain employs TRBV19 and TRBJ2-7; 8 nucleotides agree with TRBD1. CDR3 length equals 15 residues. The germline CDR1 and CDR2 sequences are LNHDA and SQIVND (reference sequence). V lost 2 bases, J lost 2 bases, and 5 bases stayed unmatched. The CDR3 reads CASSIRGTGAYEQYF. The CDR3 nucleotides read TGTGCCAGTAGTATAAGGGGGACAGGAGCCTACGAGCAGTACTTC.

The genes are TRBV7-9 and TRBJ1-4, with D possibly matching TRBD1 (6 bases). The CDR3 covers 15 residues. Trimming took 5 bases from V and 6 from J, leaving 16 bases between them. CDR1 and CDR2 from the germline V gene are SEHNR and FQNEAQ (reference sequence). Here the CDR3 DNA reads TGTGCCAGCAGCCCTGGCAGGGGTGCGGATGAAAAACTGTTTTTT. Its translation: CASSPGRGADEKLFF.

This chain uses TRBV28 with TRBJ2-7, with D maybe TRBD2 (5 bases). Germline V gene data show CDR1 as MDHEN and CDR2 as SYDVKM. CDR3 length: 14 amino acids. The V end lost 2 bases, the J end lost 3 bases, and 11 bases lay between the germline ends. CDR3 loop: CASSLGPGFYEQYF. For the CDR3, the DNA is TGTGCCAGCAGTTTAGGTCCGGGATTCTACGAGCAGTACTTC.